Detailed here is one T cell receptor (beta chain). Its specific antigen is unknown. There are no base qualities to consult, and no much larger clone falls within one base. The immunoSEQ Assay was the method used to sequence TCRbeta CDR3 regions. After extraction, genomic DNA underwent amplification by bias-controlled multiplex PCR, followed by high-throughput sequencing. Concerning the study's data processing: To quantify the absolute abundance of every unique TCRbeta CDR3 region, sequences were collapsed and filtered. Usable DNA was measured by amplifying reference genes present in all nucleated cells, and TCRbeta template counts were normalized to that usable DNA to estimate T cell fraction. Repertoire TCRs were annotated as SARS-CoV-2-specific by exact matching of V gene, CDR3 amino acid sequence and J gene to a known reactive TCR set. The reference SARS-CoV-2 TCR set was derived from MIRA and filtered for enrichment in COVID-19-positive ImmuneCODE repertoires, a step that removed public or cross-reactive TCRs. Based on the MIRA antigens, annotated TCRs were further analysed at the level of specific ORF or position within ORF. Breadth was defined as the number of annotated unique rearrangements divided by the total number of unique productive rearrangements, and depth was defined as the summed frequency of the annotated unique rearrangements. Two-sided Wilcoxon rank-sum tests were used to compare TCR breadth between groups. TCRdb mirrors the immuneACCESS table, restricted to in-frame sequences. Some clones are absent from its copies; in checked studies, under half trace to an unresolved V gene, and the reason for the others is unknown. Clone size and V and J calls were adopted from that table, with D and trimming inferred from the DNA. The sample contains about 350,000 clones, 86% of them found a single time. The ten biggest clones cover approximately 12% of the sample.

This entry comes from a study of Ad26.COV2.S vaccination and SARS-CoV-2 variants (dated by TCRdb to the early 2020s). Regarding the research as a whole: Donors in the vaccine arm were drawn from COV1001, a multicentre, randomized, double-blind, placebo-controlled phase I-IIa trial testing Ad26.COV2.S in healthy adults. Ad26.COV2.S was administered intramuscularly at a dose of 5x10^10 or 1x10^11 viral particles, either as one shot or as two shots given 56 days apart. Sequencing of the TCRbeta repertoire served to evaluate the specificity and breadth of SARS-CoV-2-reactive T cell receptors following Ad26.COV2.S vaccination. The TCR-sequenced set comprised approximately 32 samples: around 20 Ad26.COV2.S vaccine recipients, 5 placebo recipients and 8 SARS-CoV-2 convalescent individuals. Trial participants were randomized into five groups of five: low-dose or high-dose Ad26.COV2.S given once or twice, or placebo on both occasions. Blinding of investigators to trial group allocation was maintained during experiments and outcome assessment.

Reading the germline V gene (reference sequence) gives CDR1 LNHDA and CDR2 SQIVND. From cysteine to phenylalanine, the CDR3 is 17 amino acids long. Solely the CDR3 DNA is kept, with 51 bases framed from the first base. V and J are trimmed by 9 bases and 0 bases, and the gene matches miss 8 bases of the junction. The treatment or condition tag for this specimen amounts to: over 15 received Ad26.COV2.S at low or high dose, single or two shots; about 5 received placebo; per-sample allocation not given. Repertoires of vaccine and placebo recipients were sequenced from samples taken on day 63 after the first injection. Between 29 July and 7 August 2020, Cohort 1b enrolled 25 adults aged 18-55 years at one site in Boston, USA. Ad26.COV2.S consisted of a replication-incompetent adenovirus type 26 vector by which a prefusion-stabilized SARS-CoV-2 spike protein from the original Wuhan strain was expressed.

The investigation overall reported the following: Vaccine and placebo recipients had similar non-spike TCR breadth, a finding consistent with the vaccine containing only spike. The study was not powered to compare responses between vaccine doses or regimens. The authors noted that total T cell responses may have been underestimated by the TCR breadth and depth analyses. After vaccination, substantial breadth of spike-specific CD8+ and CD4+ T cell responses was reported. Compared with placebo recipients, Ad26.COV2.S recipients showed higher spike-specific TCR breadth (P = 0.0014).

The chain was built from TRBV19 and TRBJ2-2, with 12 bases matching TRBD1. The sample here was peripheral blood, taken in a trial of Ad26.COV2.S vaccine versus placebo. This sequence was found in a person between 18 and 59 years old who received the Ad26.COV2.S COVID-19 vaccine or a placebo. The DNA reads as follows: TGTGCCAGCCAGAGGGACAGGGGGCGATCGAACACCGGGGAGCTGTTTTTT. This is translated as CASQRDRGRSNTGELFF. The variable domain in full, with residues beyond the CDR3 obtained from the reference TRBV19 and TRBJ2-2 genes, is DGGITQSPKYLFRKEGQNVTLSCEQNLNHDAMYWYRQDPGQGLRLIYYSQIVNDFQKGDIAEGYSVSREKKESFPLTVTSAQKNPTAFYLCASQRDRGRSNTGELFFGEGSRLTVL.